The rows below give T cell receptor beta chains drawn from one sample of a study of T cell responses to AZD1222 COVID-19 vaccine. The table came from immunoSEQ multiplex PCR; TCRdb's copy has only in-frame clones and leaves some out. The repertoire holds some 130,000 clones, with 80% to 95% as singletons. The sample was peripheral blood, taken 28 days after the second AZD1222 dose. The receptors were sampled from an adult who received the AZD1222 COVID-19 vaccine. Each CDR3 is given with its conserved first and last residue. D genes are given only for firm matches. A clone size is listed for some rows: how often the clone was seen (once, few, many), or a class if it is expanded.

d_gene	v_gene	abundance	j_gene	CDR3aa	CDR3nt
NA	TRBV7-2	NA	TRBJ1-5	CASSLAWDNNQPQHF	TGTGCCAGCAGCTTAGCGTGGGACAACAATCAGCCCCAGCATTTT
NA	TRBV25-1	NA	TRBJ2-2	CASSEVGRNTGELFF	TGTGCCAGCAGTGAGGTTGGACGGAACACCGGGGAGCTGTTTTTT
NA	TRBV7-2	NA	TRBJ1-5	CASSEMGSVPQPQHF	TGTGCCAGCAGCGAAATGGGATCAGTCCCTCAGCCCCAGCATTTT
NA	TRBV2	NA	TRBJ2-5	CASSTGVAAQETQYF	TGTGCCAGCAGTACGGGCGTAGCGGCCCAAGAGACCCAGTACTTC
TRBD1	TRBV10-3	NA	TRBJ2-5	CATGQQETQYF	TGTGCCACGGGACAGCAAGAGACCCAGTACTTC
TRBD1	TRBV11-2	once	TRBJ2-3	CASSLRQGRSTDTQYF	TGTGCCAGCAGCCTCCGACAGGGCCGGAGCACAGATACGCAGTATTTT
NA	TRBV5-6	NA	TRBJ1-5	CASSFIRGTSSNQPQHF	TGTGCCAGCAGCTTTATACGGGGGACTTCTAGCAATCAGCCCCAGCATTTT
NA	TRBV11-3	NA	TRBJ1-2	CASSTDRGTSYTF	TGTGCCAGCAGCACAGATAGGGGAACGAGCTACACCTTC
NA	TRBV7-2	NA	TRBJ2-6	CASSEGPGPGANVLTF	TGTGCCAGCAGCGAAGGTCCAGGTCCTGGGGCCAACGTCCTGACTTTC
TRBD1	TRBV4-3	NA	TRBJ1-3	CASSQTGDGNTIYF	TGCGCCAGCAGCCAGACAGGGGATGGAAACACCATATATTTT
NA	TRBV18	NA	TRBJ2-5	CASSPPAETQYF	TGTGCCAGCTCACCACCAGCAGAGACCCAGTACTTC
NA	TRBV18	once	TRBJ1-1	CASSPARLNTEAFF	TGTGCCAGCTCACCGGCCAGGCTGAACACTGAAGCTTTCTTT
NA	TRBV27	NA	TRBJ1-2	CASRPAGTPNYGYTF	TGTGCCAGCAGACCTGCCGGGACACCTAACTATGGCTACACCTTC
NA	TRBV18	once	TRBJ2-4	CASSLLETRNIQYF	TGTGCCAGCTCACTACTCGAGACAAGAAACATTCAGTACTTC
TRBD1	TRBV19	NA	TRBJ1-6	CASNDRGNSPLHF	TGTGCCAGTAATGACAGGGGCAATTCACCCCTCCACTTT
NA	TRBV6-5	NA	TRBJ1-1	CASSPREADTEAFF	TGTGCCAGCAGTCCCCGGGAGGCGGACACTGAAGCTTTCTTT
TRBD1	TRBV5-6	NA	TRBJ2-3	CASSLGTGGTDTQYF	TGTGCCAGCAGCTTGGGGACAGGGGGGACAGATACGCAGTATTTT
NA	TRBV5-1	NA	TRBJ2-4	CASSPGTLKNIQYF	TGCGCCAGCAGCCCCGGGACACTCAAAAACATTCAGTACTTC
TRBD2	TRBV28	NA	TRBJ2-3	CASSFWSGGDTQYF	TGTGCCAGCAGTTTTTGGTCGGGAGGCGATACGCAGTATTTT
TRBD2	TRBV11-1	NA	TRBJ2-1	CASTLLSGSLYNEQFF	TGTGCCAGCACCCTACTAAGCGGGAGCCTCTACAATGAGCAGTTCTTC
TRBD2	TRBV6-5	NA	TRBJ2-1	CASRLAGGYNEQFF	TGTGCCAGCAGACTAGCGGGGGGTTACAATGAGCAGTTCTTC
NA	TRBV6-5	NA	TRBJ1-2	CASSYSLVNYGYTF	TGTGCCAGCAGTTACAGCCTGGTTAACTATGGCTACACCTTC
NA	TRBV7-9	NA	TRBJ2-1	CASSLSGSYNEQFF	TGTGCCAGCAGTCTTAGCGGCTCCTACAATGAGCAGTTCTTC
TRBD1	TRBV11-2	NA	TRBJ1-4	CASSLGQGGEKLFF	TGTGCCAGCAGCTTAGGACAGGGTGGTGAAAAACTGTTTTTT
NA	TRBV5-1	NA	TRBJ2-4	CASSFFGGRTKNIQYF	TGCGCCAGCAGCTTTTTCGGAGGGCGGACCAAAAACATTCAGTACTTC
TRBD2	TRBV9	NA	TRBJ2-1	CASSTRTSGEQFF	TGTGCCAGCAGCACGCGGACTAGCGGGGAGCAGTTCTTC
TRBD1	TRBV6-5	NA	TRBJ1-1	CASAPVGGTTEAFF	TGTGCCAGCGCCCCTGTAGGGGGCACCACTGAAGCTTTCTTT